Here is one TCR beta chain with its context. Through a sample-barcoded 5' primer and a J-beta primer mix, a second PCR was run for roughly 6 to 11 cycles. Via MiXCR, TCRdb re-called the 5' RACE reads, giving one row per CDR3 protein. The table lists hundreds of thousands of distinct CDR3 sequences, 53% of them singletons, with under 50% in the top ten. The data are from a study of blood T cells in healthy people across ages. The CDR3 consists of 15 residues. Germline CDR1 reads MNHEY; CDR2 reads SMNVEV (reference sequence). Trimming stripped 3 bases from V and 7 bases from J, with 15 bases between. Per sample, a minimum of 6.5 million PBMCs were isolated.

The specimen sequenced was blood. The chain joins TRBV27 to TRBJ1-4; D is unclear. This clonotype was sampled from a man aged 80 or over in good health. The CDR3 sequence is CASSFGGRDGEKLFF. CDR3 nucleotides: TGTGCCAGCAGTTTTGGCGGGCGCGACGGTGAAAAACTGTTTTTT. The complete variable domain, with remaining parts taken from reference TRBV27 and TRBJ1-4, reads EAQVTQNPRYLITVTGKKLTVTCSQNMNHEYMSWYRQDPGLGLRQIYYSMNVEVTDKGDVPEGYKVSRKEKRNFPLILESPSPNQTSLYFCASSFGGRDGEKLFFGSGTQLSVL.